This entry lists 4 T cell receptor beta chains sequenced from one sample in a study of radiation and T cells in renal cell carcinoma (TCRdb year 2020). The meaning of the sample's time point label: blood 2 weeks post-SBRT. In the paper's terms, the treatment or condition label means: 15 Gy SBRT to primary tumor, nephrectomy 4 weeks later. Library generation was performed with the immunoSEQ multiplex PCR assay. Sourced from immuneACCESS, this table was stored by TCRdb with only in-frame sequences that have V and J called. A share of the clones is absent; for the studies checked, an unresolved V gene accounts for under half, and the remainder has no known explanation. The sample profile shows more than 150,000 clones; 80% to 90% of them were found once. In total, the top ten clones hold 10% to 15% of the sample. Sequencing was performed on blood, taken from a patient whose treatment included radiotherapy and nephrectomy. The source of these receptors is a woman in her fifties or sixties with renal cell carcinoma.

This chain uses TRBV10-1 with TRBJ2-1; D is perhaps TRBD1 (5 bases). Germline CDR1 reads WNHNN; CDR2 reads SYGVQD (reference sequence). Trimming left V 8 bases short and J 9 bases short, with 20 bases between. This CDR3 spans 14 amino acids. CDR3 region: CASGLRAGMSEQFF. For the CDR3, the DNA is TGCGCCAGCGGGCTCCGGGCAGGGATGAGTGAGCAGTTCTTC.

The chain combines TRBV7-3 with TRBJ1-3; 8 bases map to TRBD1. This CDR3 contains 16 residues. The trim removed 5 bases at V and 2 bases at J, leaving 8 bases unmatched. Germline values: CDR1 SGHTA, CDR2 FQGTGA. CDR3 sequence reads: CASSPRTGGTGNTIYF. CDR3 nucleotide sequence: TGTGCCAGCAGCCCACGCACAGGGGGAACTGGAAACACCATATATTTT.

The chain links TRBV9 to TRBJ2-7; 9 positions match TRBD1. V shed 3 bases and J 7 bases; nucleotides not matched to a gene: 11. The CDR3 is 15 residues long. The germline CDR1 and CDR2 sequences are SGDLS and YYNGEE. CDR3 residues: CASSARDRAQGEQYF. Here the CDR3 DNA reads TGTGCCAGCAGCGCCCGGGACAGGGCTCAAGGGGAGCAGTACTTC.

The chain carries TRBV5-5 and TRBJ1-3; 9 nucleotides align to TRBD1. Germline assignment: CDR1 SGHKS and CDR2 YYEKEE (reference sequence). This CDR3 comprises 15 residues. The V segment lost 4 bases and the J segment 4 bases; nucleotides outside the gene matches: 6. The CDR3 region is CASSLRTGVGNTIYF. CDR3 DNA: TGTGCCAGCAGCCTCAGGACAGGGGTGGGAAACACCATATATTTT. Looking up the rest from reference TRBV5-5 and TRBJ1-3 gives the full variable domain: DAGVTQSPTHLIKTRGQQVTLRCSPISGHKSVSWYQQVLGQGPQFIFQYYEKEERGRGNFPDRFSARQFPNYSSELNVNALLLGDSALYLCASSLRTGVGNTIYFGEGSWLTVV.